The 10 T cell receptor beta chains below were found in one sample sequenced in a study of a mutant IDH1 vaccine in newly diagnosed glioma. Time point: baseline, week 1 (first vaccination visit). As to treatment: pre-vaccination baseline after standard-of-care therapy. Profiled with immunoSEQ multiplex PCR; TCRdb holds only in-frame clones, not every one. The sample lists tens of thousands of clones, around 82% occurring once. The starting material was peripheral blood mononuclear cells (PBMCs), obtained from a glioma patient treated with radiotherapy, temozolomide or both. The source is a woman aged 18-35 years with glioma. Some clones in this sample may be carry-over from other donors' samples.

This clone has just one count. CDR3 residues: CASSLRGVSTDTQYF. In nucleotides, the CDR3 is TGTGCCAGTAGCCTCCGGGGCGTTAGCACAGATACGCAGTATTTT. The V call is TRBV19, the J call TRBJ2-3; TRBD1 or TRBD2 may be the D gene (5 bases each). The germline V and J ends were trimmed by 6 bases and 0 bases, with 13 bases remaining between them. CDR3 length equals 15 residues. Germline V lookup: CDR1 LNHDA, CDR2 SQIVND (reference sequence). Supplemented by reference TRBV19 and TRBJ2-3, the full variable domain reads DGGITQSPKYLFRKEGQNVTLSCEQNLNHDAMYWYRQDPGQGLRLIYYSQIVNDFQKGDIAEGYSVSREKKESFPLTVTSAQKNPTAFYLCASSLRGVSTDTQYFGPGTRLTVL.

The CDR3 here is CASKGGPNTGELFF. In DNA, the CDR3 is TGCGCCAGCAAAGGAGGGCCGAACACCGGGGAGCTGTTTTTT. The chain employs TRBV10-2 and TRBJ2-2; TRBD2 might be the D (6 bases). The V gene lost 7 bases and the J gene lost 0 bases, with 9 bases spanning the gap. Germline loops: CDR1 WSHSY, CDR2 SAAADI. This CDR3 has 14 residues.

The chain carries TRBV7-9 and TRBJ2-1, with no clear D. The CDR3 has 12 amino acids. Germline V gene sequence: CDR1 SEHNR, CDR2 FQNEAQ (reference sequence). Trimming left V 5 bases short and J 6 bases short, with 8 bases between. The DNA of the CDR3 is TGTGCCAGCAGCCTAGAATTCAATGAGCAGTTCTTC. Encoded protein: CASSLEFNEQFF. Filled out from reference TRBV7-9 and TRBJ2-1, the complete variable domain reads DTGVSQNPRHKITKRGQNVTFRCDPISEHNRLYWYRQTLGQGPEFLTYFQNEAQLEKSRLLSDRFSAERPKGSFSTLEIQRTEQGDSAMYLCASSLEFNEQFFGPGTRLTVL.

This rearrangement joins TRBV25-1 to TRBJ2-5; D is perhaps TRBD1 or TRBD2 (5 bases each). Germline lookup yields CDR1 MGHDK and CDR2 SYGVNS. The CDR3 consists of 14 residues. The V gene lost 9 bases and the J gene lost 5 bases, with 19 bases spanning the gap. The CDR3 DNA is TGTGCCAGTCCGGGACGGCCCCTTATGGAGACCCAGTACTTC. Protein product: CASPGRPLMETQYF.

This chain joins TRBV5-4 and TRBJ2-3; weak D call: TRBD2 (5 bases). Germline lookup yields CDR1 SGHNT and CDR2 YYREEE (reference sequence). This CDR3 region has 15 residues. Trimming left V 4 bases short and J 0 bases short, with 12 bases between. CDR3 in amino acids: CASSQAAGSTDTQYF. The CDR3, as DNA: TGTGCCAGCAGCCAGGCGGCGGGCAGCACAGATACGCAGTATTTT. The full variable domain, in which reference TRBV5-4 and TRBJ2-3 provide the parts outside the CDR3, is ETGVTQSPTHLIKTRGQQVTLRCSSQSGHNTVSWYQQALGQGPQFIFQYYREEENGRGNFPPRFSGLQFPNYSSELNVNALELDDSALYLCASSQAAGSTDTQYFGPGTRLTVL.

The V and J genes are TRBV27 and TRBJ2-7; D unresolved. In germline, CDR1 is MNHEY, CDR2 SMNVEV (reference sequence). The CDR3 is 15 residues long. Trimming pared 6 bases from V and 5 bases from J, leaving 20 bases between. In DNA, the CDR3 is TGTGCCAGCAGCCTTACCGGACGAGGCGACCACGAGCAGTACTTC. It encodes CASSLTGRGDHEQYF.

The chain employs TRBV2 and TRBJ2-2; TRBD2 agrees at 13 bases. The germline V gene has CDR1 SNHLY and CDR2 FYNNEI. The CDR3 sequence is 16 residues long. V shed 5 bases and J 5 bases; nucleotides not matched to a gene: 5. The CDR3 sequence: CASSRTSGSGTGELFF. For the CDR3, the DNA is TGTGCCAGCAGTCGGACTAGCGGGAGTGGTACCGGGGAGCTGTTTTTT. Full variable domain (missing parts from reference TRBV2 and TRBJ2-2): EPEVTQTPSHQVTQMGQEVILRCVPISNHLYFYWYRQILGQKVEFLVSFYNNEISEKSEIFDDQFSVERPDGSNFTLKIRSTKLEDSAMYFCASSRTSGSGTGELFFGEGSRLTVL.

The chain links TRBV2 to TRBJ2-7; TRBD2 might be the D (6 bases). The germline V gene has CDR1 SNHLY and CDR2 FYNNEI. The V end lost 5 bases, the J end lost 3 bases, and 11 bases lay between the germline ends. The CDR3 extends over 13 amino acids. DNA of the CDR3: TGTGCCAGCAGTCCTTCCGGGAGCTACGAGCAGTACTTC. Its protein is CASSPSGSYEQYF.

V is TRBV29-1 and J is TRBJ2-7, with D unclear. Germline values: CDR1 SQVTM, CDR2 ANQGSEA. Trimming left V 3 bases short and J 4 bases short, with 7 bases between. The CDR3 contains 11 residues. The CDR3 reads CSVENVYEQYF. For the CDR3, the DNA is TGCAGCGTTGAGAACGTGTACGAGCAGTACTTC.

This clone was seen more than once but under ten times. The chain recombines TRBV7-8 with TRBJ1-5, with 8 bases matching TRBD1. J gave up 4 bases and V 8 bases, and 4 bases lay outside the gene matches. CDR1 is SGHVS, CDR2 FQNEAQ, per germline. The CDR3 totals 13 residues. CDR3 DNA sequence: TGTGCCAGCCGGACAGGGTGGAATCAGCCCCAGCATTTT. This translates into CASRTGWNQPQHF.